These T cell receptor beta chains were read from a single sample in a study of T-cell memory formation after mild COVID-19. TCRdb recomputed calls from the 5' RACE reads with MiXCR, one row per CDR3 protein. The table lists roughly 400,000 distinct CDR3 sequences, 15% to 20% of them singletons, with roughly 21% in the top ten. Sequencing input: PBMCs or a T cell subset sorted from them (not recorded which). Receptor source: a man aged 18 to 35 who had mild COVID-19 (a few samples of this study predate the infection). Cell type and time point are not known. Each CDR3 is given with its conserved first and last residue. D genes are given only for firm matches. Rows give clone size only sometimes, using once, few, many, or a class for an expanded clone.

v_call: TRBV12-3/TRBV12-4
j_call: TRBJ1-6
d_call: TRBD1
clone_size: -
cdr3_aa: CASSRTGANSPLHF
cdr3_nt: TGTGCCAGCAGTCGGACAGGGGCTAATTCACCCCTCCACTTT

v_call: TRBV6-5
j_call: TRBJ2-5
d_call: TRBD1
clone_size: few
cdr3_aa: CASSRDRTGETQYF
cdr3_nt: TGTGCCAGCAGCCGGGACAGGACCGGGGAGACCCAGTACTTC

v_call: TRBV7-2
j_call: TRBJ1-1
d_call: -
clone_size: -
cdr3_aa: CASSQKTPGIEAFF
cdr3_nt: TGTGCCAGCAGCCAAAAGACCCCCGGAATTGAAGCTTTCTTT

v_call: TRBV5-5
j_call: TRBJ2-1
d_call: TRBD2
clone_size: few
cdr3_aa: CASSLWLAGDNEQFF
cdr3_nt: TGTGCCAGCAGCTTGTGGTTAGCGGGGGACAATGAGCAGTTCTTC

v_call: TRBV7-6
j_call: TRBJ2-3
d_call: -
clone_size: -
cdr3_aa: CASSLFLADTQYF
cdr3_nt: TGTGCCAGCAGCTTGTTCTTGGCAGATACGCAGTATTTT

v_call: TRBV3-1
j_call: TRBJ2-3
d_call: -
clone_size: -
cdr3_aa: CASSHGKDTQYF
cdr3_nt: TGTGCCAGCAGCCATGGCAAGGATACGCAGTATTTT

v_call: TRBV5-5
j_call: TRBJ1-2
d_call: TRBD1
clone_size: -
cdr3_aa: CASSLVVPGQEFGYTF
cdr3_nt: TGTGCCAGCAGCTTGGTAGTCCCCGGACAGGAATTTGGCTACACCTTC

v_call: TRBV24-1
j_call: TRBJ2-5
d_call: TRBD2
clone_size: -
cdr3_aa: CATSAGRAGGIETQYF
cdr3_nt: TGTGCCACCAGCGCCGGCCGAGCGGGGGGGATCGAGACCCAGTACTTC

v_call: TRBV5-6
j_call: TRBJ2-7
d_call: TRBD2
clone_size: few
cdr3_aa: CASSAAPGTSGLPYEQYF
cdr3_nt: TGTGCCAGCAGCGCCGCCCCCGGGACTAGCGGGTTGCCCTACGAGCAGTACTTC

v_call: TRBV7-9
j_call: TRBJ2-1
d_call: -
clone_size: few
cdr3_aa: CASSEALYNEQFF
cdr3_nt: TGTGCCAGCAGCGAGGCTTTGTACAATGAGCAGTTCTTC

v_call: TRBV12-3/TRBV12-4
j_call: TRBJ2-1
d_call: -
clone_size: -
cdr3_aa: CASSSGFGNEQFF
cdr3_nt: TGTGCCAGCAGTTCGGGGTTCGGCAATGAGCAGTTCTTC

v_call: TRBV4-1
j_call: TRBJ1-1
d_call: -
clone_size: once
cdr3_aa: CASSPAWGRVGYTEAFF
cdr3_nt: TGCGCCAGCAGCCCCGCTTGGGGGAGGGTCGGTTACACTGAAGCTTTCTTT

v_call: TRBV20-1
j_call: TRBJ2-3
d_call: TRBD1
clone_size: many
cdr3_aa: CSAGTVLLSTDTQYF
cdr3_nt: TGCAGTGCAGGGACAGTTTTACTAAGCACAGATACGCAGTATTTT

v_call: TRBV4-2
j_call: TRBJ1-1
d_call: -
clone_size: -
cdr3_aa: CASSQSTGKPEAFF
cdr3_nt: TGTGCCAGCAGCCAGAGTACAGGGAAACCTGAAGCTTTCTTT

v_call: TRBV20-1
j_call: TRBJ2-7
d_call: TRBD1
clone_size: few
cdr3_aa: CSAPGQGGYEQYF
cdr3_nt: TGCAGTGCTCCGGGACAGGGAGGGTACGAGCAGTACTTC

v_call: TRBV21-1
j_call: TRBJ1-4
d_call: -
clone_size: -
cdr3_aa: CASSKWGTGGNEKLFF
cdr3_nt: TGTGCCAGCAGCAAATGGGGGACAGGGGGAAATGAAAAACTGTTTTTT

v_call: TRBV7-6
j_call: TRBJ2-3
d_call: TRBD1
clone_size: few
cdr3_aa: CASSFTGVGADTQYF
cdr3_nt: TGTGCCAGCAGCTTCACAGGGGTTGGGGCAGATACGCAGTATTTT

v_call: TRBV10-2
j_call: TRBJ2-1
d_call: TRBD2
clone_size: -
cdr3_aa: CASRKRGLAGGNEQFF
cdr3_nt: TGCGCCAGCAGGAAAAGGGGACTAGCGGGGGGGAATGAGCAGTTCTTC

v_call: TRBV7-3
j_call: TRBJ2-3
d_call: -
clone_size: -
cdr3_aa: CASSTREGDTQYF
cdr3_nt: TGTGCCAGCAGCACACGCGAGGGGGATACGCAGTATTTT

v_call: TRBV18
j_call: TRBJ2-7
d_call: -
clone_size: -
cdr3_aa: CASSPLDPLSTYEQYF
cdr3_nt: TGTGCCAGCTCACCATTAGATCCCCTGTCTACCTACGAGCAGTACTTC

v_call: TRBV6-1
j_call: TRBJ2-6
d_call: TRBD2
clone_size: once
cdr3_aa: CASSEPAGGSGANVLTF
cdr3_nt: TGTGCCAGCAGTGAACCAGCGGGGGGATCTGGGGCCAACGTCCTGACTTTC

v_call: TRBV29-1
j_call: TRBJ1-5
d_call: -
clone_size: few
cdr3_aa: CSVREYSNQPQHF
cdr3_nt: TGCAGCGTTCGAGAGTATAGCAATCAGCCCCAGCATTTT

v_call: TRBV7-2
j_call: TRBJ1-2
d_call: -
clone_size: -
cdr3_aa: CASSERGAEALGRGYTF
cdr3_nt: TGTGCCAGCAGCGAGCGGGGGGCGGAAGCCCTTGGAAGGGGCTACACCTTC

v_call: TRBV20-1
j_call: TRBJ1-1
d_call: -
clone_size: -
cdr3_aa: CSARAGWPDTEAFF
cdr3_nt: TGCAGTGCTAGAGCAGGATGGCCCGACACTGAAGCTTTCTTT

v_call: TRBV15
j_call: TRBJ1-2
d_call: -
clone_size: few
cdr3_aa: CATSRDWREYGYTF
cdr3_nt: TGTGCCACCAGCAGAGACTGGCGGGAATATGGCTACACCTTC

v_call: TRBV9
j_call: TRBJ2-3
d_call: TRBD2
clone_size: few
cdr3_aa: CASSALGLRGVKDTQYF
cdr3_nt: TGTGCCAGCAGCGCCCTCGGGTTGCGGGGGGTCAAAGATACGCAGTATTTT

v_call: TRBV4-1
j_call: TRBJ2-2
d_call: -
clone_size: few
cdr3_aa: CASSQGGGAGELFF
cdr3_nt: TGCGCCAGCAGCCAAGGAGGAGGGGCCGGGGAGCTGTTTTTT

v_call: TRBV20-1
j_call: TRBJ2-2
d_call: -
clone_size: few
cdr3_aa: CSARFRGTYTGELFF
cdr3_nt: TGCAGTGCTAGATTCCGGGGTACATACACCGGGGAGCTGTTTTTT

v_call: TRBV20-1
j_call: TRBJ2-5
d_call: TRBD1
clone_size: -
cdr3_aa: CSASNSGQQETQYF
cdr3_nt: TGCAGTGCCTCAAATTCGGGACAGCAAGAGACCCAGTACTTC

v_call: TRBV20-1
j_call: TRBJ2-3
d_call: TRBD2
clone_size: few
cdr3_aa: CSARNPAGGGPTDTQYF
cdr3_nt: TGCAGTGCTAGAAACCCAGCGGGCGGGGGGCCTACAGATACGCAGTATTTT

v_call: TRBV5-1
j_call: TRBJ2-5
d_call: TRBD2
clone_size: -
cdr3_aa: CASSSTSGGFRETQYF
cdr3_nt: TGCGCCAGCAGCTCGACTAGCGGGGGCTTTCGAGAGACCCAGTACTTC

v_call: TRBV23-1
j_call: TRBJ1-6
d_call: TRBD1
clone_size: -
cdr3_aa: CASSQSRQGDSPLHF
cdr3_nt: TGCGCCAGCAGTCAATCCCGGCAGGGGGATTCACCCCTCCACTTT

v_call: TRBV20-1
j_call: TRBJ1-1
d_call: TRBD1
clone_size: few
cdr3_aa: CSATGTGSFF
cdr3_nt: TGCAGTGCTACCGGGACAGGGTCTTTCTTT

v_call: TRBV5-1
j_call: TRBJ2-3
d_call: TRBD2
clone_size: few
cdr3_aa: CASSFGGSRDTQYF
cdr3_nt: TGCGCCAGCAGCTTCGGGGGGTCCAGGGATACGCAGTATTTT

v_call: TRBV24-1
j_call: TRBJ1-2
d_call: -
clone_size: -
cdr3_aa: CATSRQGFGYTF
cdr3_nt: TGTGCCACCAGTCGCCAGGGTTTTGGCTACACCTTC

v_call: TRBV19
j_call: TRBJ2-1
d_call: -
clone_size: -
cdr3_aa: CASSIISGGYGYNEQFF
cdr3_nt: TGTGCCAGTAGTATCATTAGTGGGGGGTACGGATACAATGAGCAGTTCTTC

v_call: TRBV7-8
j_call: TRBJ2-1
d_call: TRBD2
clone_size: -
cdr3_aa: CASSLGAPGPGGFSYNEQFF
cdr3_nt: TGTGCCAGCAGCTTAGGGGCCCCCGGCCCGGGGGGGTTCTCCTACAATGAGCAGTTCTTC

v_call: TRBV7-9
j_call: TRBJ2-1
d_call: -
clone_size: -
cdr3_aa: CASSLVSRNNEQFF
cdr3_nt: TGTGCCAGCAGCTTAGTGTCCAGAAACAATGAGCAGTTCTTC

v_call: TRBV25-1
j_call: TRBJ1-5
d_call: TRBD1
clone_size: -
cdr3_aa: CASSDGQGGFGGQPQHF
cdr3_nt: TGTGCCAGCAGTGATGGGCAGGGGGGGTTCGGCGGTCAGCCCCAGCATTTT

v_call: TRBV7-2
j_call: TRBJ2-5
d_call: -
clone_size: few
cdr3_aa: CASSFSEQETQYF
cdr3_nt: TGTGCCAGCAGCTTTTCAGAGCAAGAGACCCAGTACTTC

v_call: TRBV4-3
j_call: TRBJ1-2
d_call: -
clone_size: -
cdr3_aa: CASSKRQQYGYTF
cdr3_nt: TGCGCCAGCAGCAAAAGACAGCAGTATGGCTACACCTTC

v_call: TRBV4-1
j_call: TRBJ1-5
d_call: -
clone_size: few
cdr3_aa: CASSQSGRAQPQHF
cdr3_nt: TGCGCCAGCAGCCAATCCGGAAGGGCTCAGCCCCAGCATTTT

v_call: TRBV9
j_call: TRBJ2-2
d_call: TRBD2
clone_size: -
cdr3_aa: CASSVRAPGLATSGELFF
cdr3_nt: TGTGCCAGCAGCGTGAGAGCTCCGGGACTAGCGACGTCCGGGGAGCTGTTTTTT

v_call: TRBV29-1
j_call: TRBJ1-1
d_call: -
clone_size: few
cdr3_aa: CSVEGLFNAEAFF
cdr3_nt: TGCAGCGTTGAGGGCCTATTTAACGCTGAAGCTTTCTTT

v_call: TRBV2
j_call: TRBJ2-1
d_call: TRBD2
clone_size: few
cdr3_aa: CASSALLAGGYNEQFF
cdr3_nt: TGTGCCAGCAGTGCATTACTAGCGGGGGGCTACAATGAGCAGTTCTTC

v_call: TRBV15
j_call: TRBJ1-6
d_call: -
clone_size: -
cdr3_aa: CATSRDNGGYNSPLHF
cdr3_nt: TGTGCCACCAGCAGAGATAACGGCGGGTATAATTCACCCCTCCACTTT

v_call: TRBV4-2
j_call: TRBJ2-5
d_call: -
clone_size: -
cdr3_aa: CASSQDLVPFGGGEETQYF
cdr3_nt: TGTGCCAGCAGCCAAGATCTTGTCCCGTTCGGGGGCGGCGAGGAGACCCAGTACTTC

v_call: TRBV6-2/TRBV6-3
j_call: TRBJ2-7
d_call: -
clone_size: -
cdr3_aa: CASSYSWIYYEQYF
cdr3_nt: TGTGCCAGCAGTTACTCTTGGATTTACTACGAGCAGTACTTC

v_call: TRBV10-3
j_call: TRBJ1-2
d_call: TRBD1
clone_size: -
cdr3_aa: CAISGQGTNYGYTF
cdr3_nt: TGTGCCATCAGTGGACAGGGAACTAACTATGGCTACACCTTC

v_call: TRBV20-1
j_call: TRBJ2-7
d_call: TRBD1
clone_size: -
cdr3_aa: CSARDRGLTYEQYF
cdr3_nt: TGCAGTGCTAGGGACAGGGGTTTGACCTACGAGCAGTACTTC